Below are 25 T cell receptor beta chains sequenced from a single sample in a study of long-term antiretroviral therapy in people with HIV. Assay version v3.0 of immunoSEQ was used, and it was run at survey level. Libraries were prepared by immunoSEQ multiplex PCR; TCRdb keeps only in-frame clonotypes and omits some of them. This sample carries around 33,000 clones, approximately 85% of them seen once, and the ten largest clones take 10% to 15%. The sample here was unsorted PBMCs, taken 0.3 years after starting antiretroviral therapy. The source is a man aged 18 to 29 with HIV.

The rearrangement links TRBV19 to TRBJ2-1, with 11 nucleotides matching TRBD2. Germline-derived CDR1 and CDR2 are LNHDA and SQIVND (reference sequence). This CDR3 is 16 amino acids long. The junction had 8 bases not matched to a gene; V was cut back by 5 bases and J by 5 bases. CDR3 loop: CASSPLSGRADNEQFF. For the CDR3, the DNA is TGTGCCAGTAGTCCCCTTAGCGGGAGGGCCGACAATGAGCAGTTCTTC.

This clone was seen a single time. The genes are TRBV7-8 and TRBJ2-1; D possibly corresponds to TRBD1 (7 bases). V was trimmed by 5 bases and J by 5 bases, leaving 13 bases between them. This CDR3 contains 14 residues. Germline-derived CDR1 and CDR2 are SGHVS and FQNEAQ. CDR3 coding DNA: TGTGCCAGCAGCCGGAGGGACAGAGACAATGAGCAGTTCTTC. This gives the protein CASSRRDRDNEQFF.

The chain employs TRBV25-1 and TRBJ1-1, with no clear D. Trimming left V 11 bases short and J 7 bases short, with 14 bases between. From germline, CDR1 is MGHDK and CDR2 SYGVNS. This CDR3 has 11 amino acids. Written as DNA, the CDR3 is TGTGCCGCCTCGCCCGGGGATGAAGCTTTCTTT. Amino acids: CAASPGDEAFF.

V gene TRBV7-9 combines with J gene TRBJ1-1, with D perhaps TRBD1 (6 bases). Trimming shortened V by 4 bases and J by 5 bases, and 11 bases separated the two germline ends. The CDR3 length is 13 residues. Germline CDR1 and CDR2: SEHNR and FQNEAQ (reference sequence). DNA of the CDR3: TGTGCCAGCAGCTCGTCAGGGGTGACTGAAGCTTTCTTT. Translated, it gives CASSSSGVTEAFF.

V usage is TRBV6-5 and J usage is TRBJ1-2; D remains unclear. The length of the CDR3 is 13 residues. Germline V lookup: CDR1 MNHEY, CDR2 SVGAGI. V was clipped by 0 bases and J by 10 bases, with 12 bases between them. Here the CDR3 reads CASSYSGGLAYTF. In nucleotides, the CDR3 is TGTGCCAGCAGTTACTCGGGAGGGTTGGCCTACACCTTC.

The rearrangement uses TRBV5-1 and TRBJ1-6; 11 bases map to TRBD1. The CDR3 extends over 16 amino acids. Trimming cost V 3 bases and J 4 bases; bases outside gene matches: 3. The V gene's germline CDR1 is SGHRS and CDR2 YFSETQ. CDR3: CASSWTGGVYNSPLHF. The CDR3, as DNA: TGCGCCAGCAGCTGGACAGGGGGCGTGTATAATTCACCCCTCCACTTT.

The J gene is TRBJ2-7, the V gene TRBV29-1, with 9 bases aligning to TRBD2. The V gene's germline CDR1 is SQVTM and CDR2 ANQGSEA. The J segment lost 3 bases and the V segment lost 7 bases, leaving 7 bases of the junction unmatched. The length of the CDR3 is 13 residues. The CDR3, as DNA: TGCAGCGCGCGGGGGGGGGTACGCTACGAGCAGTACTTC. Translated: CSARGGVRYEQYF.

The V call is TRBV4-1, the J call TRBJ1-2; D is ambiguous. CDR3 size: 15 residues. Trimming took off 1 base at V and 4 bases at J, with 13 bases between the two ends. The germline CDR1 and CDR2 sequences are MGHRA and YSYEKL. CDR3 region: CASSQVDFPIYGYTF. In DNA form, the CDR3 reads TGCGCCAGCAGCCAAGTGGATTTCCCCATCTATGGCTACACCTTC.

This chain connects TRBV9 to TRBJ2-7; D is unclear. The ends were cut back, 0 bases at V and 4 bases at J, with 11 bases in the middle. The V gene's germline CDR1 is SGDLS and CDR2 YYNGEE. This CDR3 has 14 amino acids. The CDR3 protein is CASSVDHPGYEQYF. The CDR3 nucleotides are TGTGCCAGCAGCGTAGATCACCCCGGTTACGAGCAGTACTTC.

The chain employs TRBV7-2 and TRBJ2-2; 9 nucleotides match TRBD2. The V gene end was trimmed by 0 bases and the J gene end by 2 bases; junction bases not matched to a gene: 1. The CDR3 sequence is 16 residues long. Germline V gene sequence: CDR1 SGHTA, CDR2 FQGNSA. The DNA for the CDR3 is TGTGCCAGCAGCTTAGCGCTAGCGGGAAACACCGGGGAGCTGTTTTTT. It translates to CASSLALAGNTGELFF. Based on the CDR3 plus reference TRBV7-2 and TRBJ2-2, the full variable domain is GAGVSQSPSNKVTEKGKDVELRCDPISGHTALYWYRQSLGQGLEFLIYFQGNSAPDKSGLPSDRFSAERTGGSVSTLTIQRTQQEDSAVYLCASSLALAGNTGELFFGEGSRLTVL.

This clone was observed a few times. This chain links TRBV19 with TRBJ2-7, with D possibly matching TRBD1 (6 bases). Germline loops: CDR1 LNHDA, CDR2 SQIVND (reference sequence). V dropped 3 bases and J dropped 4 bases, with 13 bases sitting between them. The CDR3 loop spans 14 amino acids. Here the CDR3 DNA reads TGTGCCAGTAGTATCACCGGGACACTTTACGAGCAGTACTTC. This sequence encodes CASSITGTLYEQYF.

The V call is TRBV2, the J call TRBJ1-5; D unclear. The V gene lost 9 bases and the J gene lost 4 bases, with 16 bases spanning the gap. The CDR3 contains 14 residues. Germline values: CDR1 SNHLY, CDR2 FYNNEI. The CDR3 DNA sequence: TGTGCCAGTTCAAGTCGGCCCGGGAATCAGCCCCAGCATTTT. Protein sequence: CASSSRPGNQPQHF.

The rearrangement joins TRBV5-4 to TRBJ2-1; a weak D match, TRBD2 (6 bases). The CDR3 loop spans 17 amino acids. Germline V gene lookup returns CDR1 SGHNT and CDR2 YYREEE (reference sequence). The V end lost 3 bases, the J end lost 5 bases, and 21 bases lay between the germline ends. The CDR3 spells CASSSAGSQVRNNEQFF. The CDR3 DNA reads as TGTGCCAGCAGCTCGGCGGGGTCTCAGGTTAGAAACAATGAGCAGTTCTTC.

The rearrangement joins TRBV7-9 to TRBJ2-5; D ambiguous. This CDR3 has 14 amino acids. The V gene lost 5 bases and the J gene lost 5 bases, with 15 bases spanning the gap. Per germline, CDR1 SEHNR and CDR2 FQNEAQ (reference sequence). The CDR3 DNA reads TGTGCCAGCAGCCCCGCAAGAGGCGGCGAGACCCAGTACTTC. Protein sequence: CASSPARGGETQYF.

This sequence joins TRBV6-6 and TRBJ1-5; D might be TRBD1 (6 bases). The CDR3 is 15 residues long. Trimming removed 5 bases at V and 2 bases at J, with 13 bases between. Germline lookup yields CDR1 MNHNY and CDR2 SVGAGI (reference sequence). CDR3 bases: TGTGCCAGCAGTATGACAGGAGAAGGCAATCAGCCCCAGCATTTT. It yields the protein CASSMTGEGNQPQHF.

The CDR3 sequence: CASRAGLGDQYF. In DNA form, the CDR3 reads TGTGCCAGCAGAGCGGGACTAGGAGACCAGTACTTC. The gene calls are TRBV27 and TRBJ2-5; 8 bases are a match to TRBD2. With V trimmed by 6 bases and J by 10 bases, 7 bases remained unmatched. The germline gives CDR1 MNHEY, CDR2 SMNVEV (reference sequence). The CDR3 has 12 amino acids.

The chain has TRBV29-1 and TRBJ2-5; possibly TRBD2 for D (5 bases). The V and J ends lost 4 bases and 7 bases respectively, with 19 bases between them. Per germline, CDR1 SQVTM and CDR2 ANQGSEA. The CDR3 is made up of 14 amino acids. CDR3 residues: CSVVEGTGWGTQYF. The CDR3 coding sequence is TGCAGCGTTGTCGAGGGTACGGGGTGGGGGACCCAGTACTTC.

This chain uses TRBV18 with TRBJ1-2; the D is unclear. Germline CDR1 is KGHSH and CDR2 is LQKENI. The CDR3 loop spans 17 amino acids. With 1 base removed from V and 1 base from J, the gap between germline ends came to 16 bases. CDR3 DNA sequence: TGTGCCAGCTCACCACTTACGACGGTCCCAATTAACTATGGCTACACCTTC. It codes for CASSPLTTVPINYGYTF.

This clone appeared a single time. V and J are TRBV6-1 and TRBJ2-2; 8 positions match TRBD1. The length of the CDR3 is 13 residues. Germline V CDR1 and CDR2: MNHNS, SASEGT. After removal of 10 bases from V and 8 bases from J, the junction contained 9 bases not matched to a gene. The CDR3 DNA follows: TGTGCCACAAACTTGGACAGGGAGGGGGAGCTGTTTTTT. It yields the protein CATNLDREGELFF.

The chain combines TRBV6-5 with TRBJ1-5; D is undetermined. Germline CDR1 is MNHEY and CDR2 is SVGAGI. The CDR3 loop spans 13 amino acids. Trimming pared 2 bases from V and 6 bases from J, leaving 8 bases between. CDR3 amino acids: CASSYGPGQPQHF. The CDR3 bases are TGTGCCAGCAGTTACGGTCCGGGTCAGCCCCAGCATTTT.

The chain carries TRBV18 and TRBJ2-3; TRBD1 or TRBD2 may be the D gene (6 bases each). Germline V gene sequence: CDR1 KGHSH, CDR2 LQKENI. The CDR3 loop spans 14 amino acids. Between the trimmed V and J ends, which lost 2 bases and 5 bases, there was a span of 11 bases. CDR3 sequence reads: CASSPLGGVDTQYF. The CDR3 DNA is TGTGCCAGCTCACCATTGGGGGGCGTAGATACGCAGTATTTT.

This clone was observed a few times. The chain uses TRBV4-2 and TRBJ2-7; possibly TRBD1 or TRBD2 for D (5 bases each). The CDR3 has 15 residues. V dropped 0 bases and J dropped 4 bases, with 13 bases sitting between them. The germline CDR1 and CDR2 sequences are LGHNA and YNFKEQ. CDR3 loop: CASSQDGTGGYEQYF. The DNA for the CDR3 is TGTGCCAGCAGCCAAGATGGCACAGGAGGTTACGAGCAGTACTTC.

This chain connects TRBV19 to TRBJ1-3, with a tentative D call TRBD1 (6 bases). The V gene lost 7 bases and the J gene lost 0 bases, with 10 bases spanning the gap. The CDR3 covers 14 residues. Germline CDR1 LNHDA, CDR2 SQIVND (reference sequence). This chain's CDR3 is CASKDRRSGNTIYF. The CDR3 DNA is TGTGCCAGTAAAGACAGGCGCTCTGGAAACACCATATATTTT.

The rearrangement joins TRBV6-6 to TRBJ2-7; TRBD2 agrees at 12 bases. Trimming at V came to 6 bases and at J to 3 bases, leaving 9 bases not matched to a gene. The CDR3 has 16 amino acids. Germline V gene lookup returns CDR1 MNHNY and CDR2 SVGAGI (reference sequence). The CDR3 nucleotides read TGTGCCAGCAGCATCGGGCTAGCGGGGGGGATCTACGAGCAGTACTTC. Protein product: CASSIGLAGGIYEQYF.

This chain joins TRBV5-1 and TRBJ2-2; D is unclear. Germline V lookup: CDR1 SGHRS, CDR2 YFSETQ. This CDR3 comprises 17 residues. Trimming cost V 0 bases and J 0 bases, with 12 bases left between them. CDR3 coding DNA: TGCGCCAGCAGCTTGGTCTCCCCCACTACGAACACCGGGGAGCTGTTTTTT. It yields the protein CASSLVSPTTNTGELFF.